This TCR beta chain was observed in a study of cytomegalovirus exposure and HLA in healthy donors. The data were produced by immunoSEQ multiplex PCR, yet TCRdb's version contains in-frame clones alone and is incomplete. Counted here are roughly 150,000 clones, more than 75% occurring once; the ten biggest clones make up 7.5% to 9%. This clone was recorded a few times. Germline assignment: CDR1 SGDLS and CDR2 YYNGEE. V dropped 5 bases and J dropped 0 bases, with 11 bases sitting between them. CDR3 size: 14 residues. Material for sequencing was PBMCs. This sequence originates from a man between 18 and 35 years old in good health and CMV-seropositive. The V gene is TRBV9, the J gene TRBJ2-5, with unresolved D. Here the CDR3 DNA reads TGTGCCAGCAGTCCCTCTGTCCACCAAGAGACCCAGTACTTC. This encodes CASSPSVHQETQYF. The variable domain in full, with the rest retrieved from reference TRBV9 and TRBJ2-5, is DSGVTQTPKHLITATGQRVTLRCSPRSGDLSVYWYQQSLDQGLQFLIQYYNGEERAKGNILERFSAQQFPDLHSELNLSSLELGDSALYFCASSPSVHQETQYFGPGTRLLVL.